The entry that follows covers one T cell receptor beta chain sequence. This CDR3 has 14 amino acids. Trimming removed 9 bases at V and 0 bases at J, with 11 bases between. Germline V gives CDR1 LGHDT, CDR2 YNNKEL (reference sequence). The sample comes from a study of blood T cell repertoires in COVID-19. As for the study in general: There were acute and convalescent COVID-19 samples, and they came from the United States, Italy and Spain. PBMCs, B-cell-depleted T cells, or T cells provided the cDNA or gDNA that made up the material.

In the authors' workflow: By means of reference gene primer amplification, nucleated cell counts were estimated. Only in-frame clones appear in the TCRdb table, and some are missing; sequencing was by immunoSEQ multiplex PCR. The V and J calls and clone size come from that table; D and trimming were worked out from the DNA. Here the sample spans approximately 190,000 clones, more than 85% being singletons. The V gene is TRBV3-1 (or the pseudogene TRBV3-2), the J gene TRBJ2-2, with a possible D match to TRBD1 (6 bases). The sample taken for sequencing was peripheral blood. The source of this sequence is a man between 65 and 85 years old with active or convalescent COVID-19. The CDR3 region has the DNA TGTGCCAGTAGGACAGCCTCGAACACCGGGGAGCTGTTTTTT. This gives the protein CASRTASNTGELFF.